Sequencing of this T cell receptor beta chain was carried out in a study of T-cell reconstitution after alpha-beta-depleted transplantation in children. Overall study findings and caveats: Reports say that about two months after transplant, the alpha-beta T cells came out of several hundred graft clones that had expanded. By one year post-transplant, T-cell counts and diversity largely arose from T cells that were newly produced.

Germline CDR1 LGHNA, CDR2 YNFKEQ. The CDR3 contains 12 residues. Trimming took 6 bases from V and 5 from J, leaving 10 bases between them. Library preparation (for TCRbeta) was performed with unique molecular identifiers. Via MiXCR, TCRdb re-called the PCR reads, giving one row per CDR3 protein. The table has 300,000 to 400,000 distinct CDR3 sequences, under 20% seen once; the top ten hold about 41%. This clonotype has a handful of counts. Its antigen is undetermined. The TCR sequence derives from a male patient under 10 years old who had a stem cell transplant for acute lymphoblastic leukemia, so the T cells may come from the graft donor. This chain connects TRBV4-2 to TRBJ1-1, with D perhaps TRBD1 (5 bases). Material: PBMCs, mostly from graft donor cells, obtained 360 days after TCRalphabeta/CD19-depleted stem cell transplant. CDR3 amino acids: CASRRGGTEAFF. The CDR3, as DNA: TGTGCCAGCAGGAGGGGTGGTACTGAAGCTTTCTTT.